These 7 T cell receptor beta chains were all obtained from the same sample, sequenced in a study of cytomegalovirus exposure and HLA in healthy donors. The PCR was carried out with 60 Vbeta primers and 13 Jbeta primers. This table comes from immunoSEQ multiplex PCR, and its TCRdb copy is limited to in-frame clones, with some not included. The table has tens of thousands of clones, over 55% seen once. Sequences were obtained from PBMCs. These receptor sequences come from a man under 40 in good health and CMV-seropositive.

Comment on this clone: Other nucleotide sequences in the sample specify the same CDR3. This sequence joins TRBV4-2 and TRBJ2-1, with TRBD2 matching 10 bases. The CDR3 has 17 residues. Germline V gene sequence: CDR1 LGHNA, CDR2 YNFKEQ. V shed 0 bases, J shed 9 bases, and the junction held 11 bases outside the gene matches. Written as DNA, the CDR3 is TGTGCCAGCAGCCAAGATTTTGTTCTAGCGGGAGACGCTGAGCAGTTCTTC. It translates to CASSQDFVLAGDAEQFF.

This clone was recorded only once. This CDR3 reads CASSLTGDTQYF. CDR3 DNA sequence: TGTGCCAGCAGCCTTACAGGAGATACGCAGTATTTT. The chain has TRBV7-9 and TRBJ2-3; weak D call: TRBD1 (5 bases). Germline values: CDR1 SEHNR, CDR2 FQNEAQ (reference sequence). This CDR3 comprises 12 residues. Deletions cut 5 bases from V and 5 bases from J, with 8 bases between.

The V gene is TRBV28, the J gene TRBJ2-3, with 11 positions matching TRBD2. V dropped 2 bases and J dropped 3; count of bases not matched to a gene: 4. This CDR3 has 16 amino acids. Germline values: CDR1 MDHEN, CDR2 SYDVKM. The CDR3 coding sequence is TGTGCCAGCAGTTTAACACTAGCGGGGGTAACAGATACGCAGTATTTT. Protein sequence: CASSLTLAGVTDTQYF.

The CDR3, as DNA: TGTGCCAGCAGCTTAGGGGCGGGAGGAATTGTCACTGAGCAGTTCTTC. It codes for CASSLGAGGIVTEQFF. The genes are TRBV11-3 and TRBJ2-1; 8 bases match TRBD2. This CDR3 region has 16 residues. Germline-derived CDR1 and CDR2 are SGHNT and YENEEA. Germline trimming cut 1 base from V and 9 bases from J; bases unmatched to any gene: 11.

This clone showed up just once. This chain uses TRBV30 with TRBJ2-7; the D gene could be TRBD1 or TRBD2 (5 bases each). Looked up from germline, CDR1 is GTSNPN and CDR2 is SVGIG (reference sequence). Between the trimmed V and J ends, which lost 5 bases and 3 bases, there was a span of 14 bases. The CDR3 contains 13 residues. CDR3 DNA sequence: TGTGCCTGGCGTGAGGGGAACCTCTACGAGCAGTACTTC. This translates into CAWREGNLYEQYF. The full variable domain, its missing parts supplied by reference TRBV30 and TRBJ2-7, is SQTIHQWPATLVQPVGSPLSLECTVEGTSNPNLYWYRQAAGRGLQLLFYSVGIGQISSEVPQNLSASRPQDRQFILSSKKLLLSDSGFYLCAWREGNLYEQYFGPGTRLTVT.

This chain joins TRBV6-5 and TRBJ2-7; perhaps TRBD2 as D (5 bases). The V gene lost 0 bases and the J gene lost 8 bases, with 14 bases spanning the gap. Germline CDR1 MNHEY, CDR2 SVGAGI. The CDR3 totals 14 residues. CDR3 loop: CASSYSRTPTKQYF. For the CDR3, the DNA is TGTGCCAGCAGTTACTCTCGGACTCCTACCAAGCAGTACTTC.

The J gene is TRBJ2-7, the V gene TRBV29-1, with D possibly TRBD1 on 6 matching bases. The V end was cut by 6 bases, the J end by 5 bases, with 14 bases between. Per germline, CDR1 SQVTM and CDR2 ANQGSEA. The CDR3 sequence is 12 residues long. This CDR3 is CSVGQSAHEQYF. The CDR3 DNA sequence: TGCAGCGTCGGACAGTCTGCTCACGAGCAGTACTTC.